These T cell receptor beta chains were read from a single sample in a study of cytomegalovirus exposure and HLA in healthy donors. Sequenced by immunoSEQ multiplex PCR; TCRdb stores in-frame clones only, minus some. The data hold about 83,000 clones, with roughly 80% observed a single time. The source material was PBMCs. Every receptor here comes from a young woman in good health and CMV-seronegative. Each CDR3 is given with its conserved first and last residue. The D gene is left open where the match is weak. The size entry is marked missing in some rows and otherwise reads once, few, many or a size class.

clone size,CDR3 length,V gene,D gene,J gene,CDR3 protein,CDR3 DNA
-,14,TRBV9,-,TRBJ2-5,CASSAGGQQETQYF,TGTGCCAGCAGCGCCGGGGGACAGCAAGAGACCCAGTACTTC
-,16,TRBV5-6,-,TRBJ1-3,CASSSTGQGSGNTIYF,TGTGCCAGCAGCTCGACCGGGCAGGGGTCTGGAAACACCATATATTTT
-,14,TRBV10-3,TRBD1,TRBJ2-7,CAIREGTGGYEQYF,TGTGCCATCAGGGAAGGGACAGGGGGCTACGAGCAGTACTTC
-,13,TRBV19,-,TRBJ2-2,CASSILNTGELFF,TGTGCCAGTAGTATTCTGAACACCGGGGAGCTGTTTTTT
-,14,TRBV7-9,-,TRBJ2-2,CASSFFAGVGELFF,TGTGCCAGCAGCTTTTTTGCAGGGGTTGGGGAGCTGTTTTTT
-,15,TRBV25-1,TRBD2,TRBJ2-3,CASSESGTIGDTQYF,TGTGCCAGCAGTGAATCCGGGACTATTGGAGATACGCAGTATTTT
few,16,TRBV7-2,TRBD1,TRBJ2-5,CASSRGQGARKETQYF,TGTGCCAGCAGCCGCGGACAGGGGGCACGAAAAGAGACCCAGTACTTC
-,15,TRBV4-3,-,TRBJ1-3,CASSQDPTTGNTIYF,TGCGCCAGCAGCCAAGATCCGACAACTGGAAACACCATATATTTT
-,13,TRBV18,-,TRBJ1-1,CASSPRQNTEAFF,TGTGCCAGCTCACCACGACAGAACACTGAAGCTTTCTTT
-,15,TRBV29-1,TRBD2,TRBJ2-1,CSVDSAAGVRNEQFF,TGCAGCGTTGATTCTGCGGCGGGAGTTAGAAATGAGCAGTTCTTC
once,14,TRBV5-4,TRBD2,TRBJ2-5,CASRIAGAPETQYF,TGTGCCAGCAGAATAGCGGGAGCCCCAGAAACCCAGTACTTC
-,16,TRBV5-4,TRBD2,TRBJ2-1,CASSWGPSGSGNEQFF,TGTGCCAGCAGCTGGGGACCGAGCGGGAGTGGCAATGAGCAGTTCTTC
-,15,TRBV4-1,-,TRBJ2-7,CASSQVSDASYEQYF,TGCGCCAGCAGCCAAGTTAGCGACGCTTCCTACGAGCAGTACTTC
-,13,TRBV6-1,-,TRBJ2-7,CASTGGSFYEQYF,TGTGCCAGCACCGGAGGGTCTTTCTACGAGCAGTACTTC
few,14,TRBV2,TRBD1,TRBJ1-2,CASTLGTVTYGYTF,TGTGCCAGCACCCTAGGGACAGTTACCTATGGCTACACCTTC
-,13,TRBV30,TRBD1,TRBJ1-2,CAWSPGTGRMWTF,TGTGCCTGGAGCCCCGGGACAGGGAGAATGTGGACCTTC
-,14,TRBV19,TRBD1,TRBJ2-1,CASKFLDRDNEQFF,TGTGCCAGTAAGTTTCTGGACAGGGATAATGAGCAGTTCTTC
-,17,TRBV28,TRBD2,TRBJ2-1,CASSGILAGGPYNEQFF,TGTGCCAGCAGCGGTATTTTAGCGGGAGGGCCCTACAATGAGCAGTTCTTC
-,17,TRBV7-3,TRBD2,TRBJ2-1,CASSPRAGGEGGPEQFF,TGTGCCAGCAGCCCCCGAGCGGGGGGGGAGGGAGGGCCTGAGCAGTTCTTC
-,17,TRBV10-3,-,TRBJ1-1,CAISAPPVGAVNTEAFF,TGTGCCATCAGTGCTCCCCCAGTTGGGGCAGTGAACACTGAAGCTTTCTTT
-,14,TRBV4-1,TRBD2,TRBJ2-1,CASSPDGLAGGEFF,TGCGCCAGCAGCCCAGATGGACTAGCGGGAGGGGAGTTCTTC
-,18,TRBV5-4,TRBD1,TRBJ2-7,CASSLPISDRGKSYEQYF,TGTGCCAGCAGCTTGCCTATAAGTGACAGGGGAAAAAGCTACGAGCAGTACTTC
-,16,TRBV4-2,-,TRBJ1-4,CASSQEIRGNEEKLFF,TGTGCCAGCAGCCAAGAAATCCGGGGGAATGAGGAAAAACTGTTTTTT
-,16,TRBV11-2,-,TRBJ2-2,CASSLDVGAATGELFF,TGTGCCAGCAGCTTAGACGTAGGGGCCGCCACCGGGGAGCTGTTTTTT
-,14,TRBV10-3,TRBD1,TRBJ2-7,CAISEPYRGREQYF,TGTGCCATCAGTGAGCCCTACAGGGGGCGCGAGCAGTACTTC
-,16,TRBV15,-,TRBJ2-5,CATSRHLGQLKETQYF,TGTGCCACCAGCAGACACCTCGGACAGCTTAAAGAGACCCAGTACTTC
-,16,TRBV4-1,TRBD2,TRBJ2-2,CASSQDSGIRAGELFF,TGCGCCAGCAGCCAAGATAGCGGGATAAGGGCCGGGGAGCTGTTTTTT
-,15,TRBV10-1,TRBD2,TRBJ2-1,CASSVLAGGYNEQFF,TGCGCCAGCAGTGTACTAGCGGGAGGATACAATGAGCAGTTCTTC
-,13,TRBV2,-,TRBJ1-2,CASSLTREYGYTF,TGTGCCAGCAGTCTGACCAGGGAATATGGCTACACCTTC
-,8,TRBV20-1,-,TRBJ2-7,CSANEQYF,TGCAGTGCTAACGAGCAGTACTTC
-,18,TRBV21-1,-,TRBJ2-1,CASSPPGTSGGRYNEQFF,TGTGCCAGCAGCCCACCCGGGACTAGCGGGGGACGATACAATGAGCAGTTCTTC
-,15,TRBV6-5,-,TRBJ1-2,CASSYFEGSNYGYTF,TGTGCCAGCAGTTACTTTGAGGGATCAAACTATGGCTACACCTTC
-,16,TRBV15,TRBD2,TRBJ2-1,CATSRRQLAGWDEQFF,TGTGCCACCAGCAGGCGGCAACTAGCGGGGTGGGATGAGCAGTTCTTC
-,13,TRBV9,-,TRBJ2-1,CASSGHTGNEQFF,TGTGCCAGCAGCGGACACACGGGAAATGAGCAGTTCTTC
-,17,TRBV28,TRBD1,TRBJ1-1,CASSSPQGAAVGTEAFF,TGTGCCAGCAGTTCCCCACAGGGGGCGGCCGTTGGCACTGAAGCTTTCTTT
-,12,TRBV7-9,-,TRBJ1-1,CSSSSVTGQAFF,TGTTCCAGCAGCTCCGTGACAGGACAAGCTTTCTTT
once,13,TRBV5-1,-,TRBJ1-2,CASSLGGVGGYTF,TGCGCCAGCAGCTTAGGCGGGGTCGGTGGCTACACCTTC
-,16,TRBV27,TRBD2,TRBJ2-2,CASRDGLAGAAGELFF,TGTGCCAGCAGAGACGGACTAGCGGGAGCGGCCGGGGAGCTGTTTTTT
-,16,TRBV7-2,TRBD1,TRBJ1-3,CASSQDRIALGNTIYF,TGTGCCAGCAGCCAGGACAGGATAGCACTTGGAAACACCATATATTTT
-,17,TRBV27,TRBD2,TRBJ2-7,CASNSGTSGSSFYEQYF,TGTGCCAGCAATTCTGGGACTAGCGGGAGCTCTTTCTACGAGCAGTACTTC
-,13,TRBV6-1,-,TRBJ2-3,CATTHQNTDTQYF,TGTGCCACAACGCACCAGAACACAGATACGCAGTATTTT
-,15,TRBV27,-,TRBJ1-5,CASSLNGHSNQPQHF,TGTGCCAGCAGTTTAAATGGCCATAGCAATCAGCCCCAGCATTTT
-,15,TRBV18,-,TRBJ1-1,CASSPGRQANTEAFF,TGTGCCAGCTCACCCGGGCGACAGGCGAACACTGAAGCTTTCTTT
-,12,TRBV6-5,-,TRBJ2-7,CASSELRYEQYF,TGTGCCAGCAGTGAACTTAGATACGAGCAGTACTTC
-,14,TRBV28,-,TRBJ1-1,CASSFVRGHTEAFF,TGTGCCAGCAGTTTCGTCAGGGGACACACTGAAGCTTTCTTT
-,16,TRBV27,-,TRBJ1-5,CASATAGGRWNQPQHF,TGTGCCAGCGCTACCGCCGGGGGGCGTTGGAATCAGCCCCAGCATTTT
few,14,TRBV14,TRBD1,TRBJ2-2,CASSRGQGTGELFF,TGTGCCAGCAGCAGGGGACAGGGCACCGGGGAGCTGTTTTTT
-,15,TRBV28,-,TRBJ2-7,CASSQNPGYTYEQYF,TGTGCCAGCAGCCAGAACCCAGGGTATACCTACGAGCAGTACTTC
-,17,TRBV15,TRBD2,TRBJ2-2,CATSRDIRREATGELFF,TGTGCCACCAGCAGAGATATTCGGCGGGAGGCTACCGGGGAGCTGTTTTTT
-,15,TRBV19,TRBD1,TRBJ2-2,CASRNRGVSTGEPFF,TGTGCCAGTAGAAACAGGGGGGTTAGTACCGGGGAGCCGTTTTTT
few,20,TRBV7-8,-,TRBJ2-4,CASSWNLGFMSREEENIQYF,TGTGCCAGCAGCTGGAACTTAGGGTTTATGTCCAGGGAAGAGGAAAACATTCAGTACTTC
-,13,TRBV28,-,TRBJ1-1,CASSPQGNTEAFF,TGTGCCAGCAGTCCCCAGGGGAACACTGAAGCTTTCTTT
-,14,TRBV7-8,-,TRBJ2-7,CASSVRGFGNEQYF,TGTGCCAGCAGCGTCCGAGGGTTTGGGAACGAGCAGTACTTC
-,15,TRBV5-8,-,TRBJ2-7,CASSLQGLDGYEQYF,TGTGCCAGCAGCTTGCAGGGATTGGATGGTTACGAGCAGTACTTC
-,13,TRBV14,TRBD2,TRBJ2-7,CASSQEGGNEQYF,TGTGCCAGCAGCCAAGAGGGGGGGAACGAGCAGTACTTC
once,13,TRBV11-2,-,TRBJ1-2,CASSLGEGTGYTF,TGTGCCAGCAGCTTAGGGGAGGGCACTGGCTACACCTTC
-,16,TRBV2,TRBD2,TRBJ2-5,CASSQGLAGLQETQYF,TGTGCCAGCAGTCAAGGACTAGCGGGACTCCAAGAGACCCAGTACTTC
-,18,TRBV7-6,-,TRBJ2-1,CASSSPSPFSLSANEQFF,TGTGCCAGCAGCTCTCCTTCCCCTTTTTCGCTTAGCGCGAATGAGCAGTTCTTC
-,15,TRBV6-4,TRBD1,TRBJ1-5,CASNMDRMGNQPQHF,TGTGCCAGCAACATGGACAGGATGGGCAATCAGCCCCAGCATTTT
few,14,TRBV30,TRBD1,TRBJ1-2,CAWRPGQGYYGYTF,TGTGCCTGGAGGCCGGGACAGGGGTACTATGGCTACACCTTC